Listed below are T cell receptor beta chains from one sample, sequenced in a study of cytomegalovirus exposure and HLA in healthy donors. Method: immunoSEQ multiplex PCR; TCRdb's copy keeps in-frame clones and lacks some. Here the sample spans some 190,000 clones, more than 65% being singletons. Sequencing was performed on PBMCs. Receptor source: a woman in her twenties or thirties in good health and CMV-seropositive. Both conserved end residues are part of each CDR3. D genes are given only for firm matches. Not all rows give a size; the values are once, few, many and, for expanded clones, a class.

D gene	clone size	V gene	J gene	CDR3 protein	CDR3 DNA
TRBD2	NA	TRBV25-1	TRBJ2-1	CASSGTSREFF	TGTGCCAGCAGTGGGACTAGCAGAGAGTTCTTC
TRBD1	once	TRBV7-7	TRBJ2-7	CASSPGQDYEQYF	TGTGCTAGCAGCCCGGGACAGGACTACGAGCAGTACTTC
TRBD2	NA	TRBV5-1	TRBJ2-6	CASSLTAGGIAGGSGANVLTF	TGCGCCAGCAGCTTGACTGCGGGGGGAATTGCGGGGGGATCTGGGGCCAACGTCCTGACTTTC
TRBD2	NA	TRBV25-1	TRBJ2-1	CASSEGKRERDNEQFF	TGTGCCAGCAGTGAAGGGAAGCGGGAGAGGGACAATGAGCAGTTCTTC
NA	NA	TRBV5-5	TRBJ2-2	CASSLWRETGELFF	TGTGCCAGCAGCCTATGGCGGGAAACCGGGGAGCTGTTTTTT
NA	NA	TRBV7-9	TRBJ2-7	CASSPGETYEQYF	TGTGCCAGCAGCCCGGGGGAGACCTACGAGCAGTACTTC
TRBD2	NA	TRBV11-2	TRBJ2-1	CASTRTSVYNEQFF	TGTGCCAGCACCAGGACTAGCGTCTACAATGAGCAGTTCTTC
NA	few	TRBV28	TRBJ1-1	CASSVQVRDTEAFF	TGTGCCAGCAGTGTACAGGTTAGAGACACTGAAGCTTTCTTT
NA	NA	TRBV13	TRBJ2-5	CASSSRERRETQYF	TGTGCCAGCAGCTCCCGGGAGCGGCGAGAGACCCAGTACTTC
TRBD2	NA	TRBV14	TRBJ2-7	CASTVAGGREQYF	TGTGCCAGCACCGTAGCGGGAGGGCGCGAGCAGTACTTC
TRBD1	NA	TRBV19	TRBJ1-2	CANGQGDRRGYGYTF	TGTGCCAACGGACAGGGAGATCGGCGAGGCTATGGCTACACCTTC
TRBD1	few	TRBV7-2	TRBJ1-1	CASIISGTGIEAFF	TGTGCCAGCATCATCTCCGGGACAGGAATTGAAGCTTTCTTT
TRBD1	NA	TRBV6-5	TRBJ1-5	CASRPQTGKNQPQHF	TGTGCCAGCAGGCCTCAGACAGGGAAGAATCAGCCCCAGCATTTT
NA	once	TRBV10-1	TRBJ1-5	CANGGKPQHF	TGCGCCAACGGGGGAAAGCCCCAGCATTTT
TRBD2	once	TRBV5-6	TRBJ2-1	CASSLRTSGTNEQFF	TGTGCCAGCAGCTTGCGTACTAGCGGGACGAATGAGCAGTTCTTC
NA	few	TRBV5-6	TRBJ1-1	CASSWGVGPGTEAFF	TGTGCCAGCAGCTGGGGGGTGGGGCCCGGCACTGAAGCTTTCTTT
NA	NA	TRBV2	TRBJ2-5	CASRDKGQETQYF	TGTGCCAGCCGGGACAAGGGTCAAGAGACCCAGTACTTC
TRBD1	NA	TRBV6-4	TRBJ1-1	CASRPTGGNTEAFF	TGTGCCAGCAGGCCGACAGGGGGGAACACTGAAGCTTTCTTT
NA	once	TRBV5-4	TRBJ2-3	CASSLGLAVSTDTQYF	TGTGCCAGCAGCTTGGGATTAGCGGTTAGCACAGATACGCAGTATTTT
TRBD1	few	TRBV27	TRBJ1-1	CASSLYPSGDRANPAFF	TGTGCCAGCAGTTTATATCCCTCCGGGGACAGGGCAAACCCCGCTTTCTTT
NA	NA	TRBV5-8	TRBJ1-1	CASSSLFRSNTEAFF	TGTGCCAGCAGCTCACTTTTCCGATCGAACACTGAAGCTTTCTTT
TRBD2	NA	TRBV6-5	TRBJ2-7	CASSYSRGGEQYF	TGTGCCAGCAGTTACTCGAGGGGAGGGGAGCAGTACTTC
NA	NA	TRBV20-1	TRBJ2-1	CSARGNNEQFF	TGCAGTGCCAGGGGAAACAATGAGCAGTTCTTC
NA	once	TRBV11-3	TRBJ2-1	CASSSGQDTIDNEQFF	TGTGCCAGCAGCTCGGGCCAGGACACGATAGACAATGAGCAGTTCTTC
NA	NA	TRBV5-1	TRBJ1-1	CASSPGSFSRSTEAFF	TGCGCCAGCAGCCCCGGGTCCTTCAGTCGAAGCACTGAAGCTTTCTTT